Below are 14 T cell receptor beta chains sequenced from a single sample in a study of shared clonotypes between healthy human individuals. Sequencing used immunoSEQ multiplex PCR; TCRdb keeps in-frame clones, though not all of them. The sample holds about 2.2 million clones, 93% seen once. Positively selected for CCR7, the CD45RO-negative cells used as naive CD8 cells excluded terminally differentiated effector memory CD45RA+ cells. Sequencing was performed on naive CD8+ T cells from PBMCs. The receptor source for this set is a man younger than 30 in good health. Some clones in this sample may be carry-over from other donors' samples.

This chain links TRBV7-9 with TRBJ1-1; D call uncertain. The CDR3 spans 14 residues. CDR1 SEHNR and CDR2 FQNEAQ come from the germline V gene (reference sequence). Trimming removed 5 bases at V and 4 bases at J, with 14 bases between. The CDR3, as DNA: TGTGCCAGCAGCCTAGACGGTGGATTCACTGAAGCTTTCTTT. It encodes CASSLDGGFTEAFF. Supplemented by reference TRBV7-9 and TRBJ1-1, the full variable domain reads DTGVSQNPRHKITKRGQNVTFRCDPISEHNRLYWYRQTLGQGPEFLTYFQNEAQLEKSRLLSDRFSAERPKGSFSTLEIQRTEQGDSAMYLCASSLDGGFTEAFFGQGTRLTVV.

V is TRBV15 and J is TRBJ1-2, with D possibly being TRBD1 (6 bases). Germline V gives CDR1 LNHNV, CDR2 YYDKDF (reference sequence). There are 13 residues in the CDR3. The ends were cut back, 0 bases at V and 8 bases at J, with 10 bases in the middle. CDR3 loop: CATSRDRGRGYTF. The CDR3 bases are TGTGCCACCAGCAGAGACAGGGGTCGGGGCTACACCTTC.

This rearrangement joins TRBV11-2 to TRBJ2-7; D is uncertain. The CDR3 consists of 15 residues. The germline V gene encodes CDR1 SGHAT and CDR2 FQNNGV. V lost 1 base to trimming and J lost 0 bases, with 10 bases between them. The CDR3 region has the DNA TGTGCCAGCAGCTTAGGCGGATTCCTCTCCTACGAGCAGTACTTC. As protein: CASSLGGFLSYEQYF.

CDR3 sequence reads: CSVLGLAGFGLSSYEQYF. CDR3 DNA: TGCAGCGTTCTCGGACTAGCGGGATTTGGGTTGAGCTCCTACGAGCAGTACTTC. The V call is TRBV29-1, the J call TRBJ2-7; 12 positions agree with TRBD2. V was clipped by 5 bases and J by 0 bases; unmatched bases: 14. The CDR3 sequence is 18 residues long. The germline CDR1 and CDR2 sequences are SQVTM and ANQGSEA.

The CDR3: CASSGWTGGTYEQYF. CDR3 sequence (DNA): TGTGCCAGCAGTGGTTGGACAGGGGGTACCTACGAGCAGTACTTC. V and J are TRBV25-1 and TRBJ2-7; TRBD1 agrees at 10 bases. The ends lost 4 bases at V and 2 bases at J; junction bases unmatched: 5. CDR1 MGHDK and CDR2 SYGVNS come from the germline V gene. The CDR3 is made up of 15 amino acids.

The J gene is TRBJ2-5, the V gene TRBV2, with a weak D call TRBD1 (6 bases). Germline CDR1 SNHLY, CDR2 FYNNEI. V gave up 2 bases and J gave up 1 base, with 8 bases separating them. The CDR3 sequence is 14 residues long. CDR3: CASSELGAQETQYF. CDR3 sequence (DNA): TGTGCCAGCAGTGAACTGGGGGCCCAAGAGACCCAGTACTTC. The entire variable domain, with the rest obtained from reference TRBV2 and TRBJ2-5, is as follows: EPEVTQTPSHQVTQMGQEVILRCVPISNHLYFYWYRQILGQKVEFLVSFYNNEISEKSEIFDDQFSVERPDGSNFTLKIRSTKLEDSAMYFCASSELGAQETQYFGPGTRLLVL.

The J gene is TRBJ2-4, the V gene TRBV7-9; TRBD2 is a possible D gene (6 bases). The CDR3 is 16 amino acids. CDR1 and CDR2 from the germline V gene are SEHNR and FQNEAQ (reference sequence). V gave up 5 bases and J gave up 2 bases, with 16 bases separating them. CDR3 residues: CASSPTGGLTKNIQYF. DNA of the CDR3: TGTGCCAGCAGCCCTACTGGTGGACTAACCAAAAACATTCAGTACTTC.

Turning to this clone: This may stem from a read error, because a much larger clone lies one nucleotide away. In the same sample, other DNA sequences code for this CDR3. The chain is built from TRBV28 and TRBJ1-1; no clear D gene. Trimming shortened V by 0 bases and J by 1 base, and 0 bases separated the two germline ends. The CDR3 length is 12 residues. CDR1 is MDHEN and CDR2 is SYDVKM in the germline V gene. Written as DNA, the CDR3 is TGTGCCAGCAGTTTATGGAACACTGAAGCTTTCTTT. Translating gives CASSLWNTEAFF.

The chain recombines TRBV11-1 with TRBJ2-7; 11 bases align to TRBD1. This CDR3 contains 17 residues. V dropped 2 bases and J dropped 1; count of bases not matched to a gene: 7. Looked up from germline, CDR1 is SGHAT and CDR2 is FQDESV (reference sequence). The CDR3 region is CASSLTAGTGGSYEQYF. The DNA of the CDR3 is TGTGCCAGCAGCTTAACCGCCGGGACAGGGGGTTCCTACGAGCAGTACTTC.

The chain recombines TRBV28 with TRBJ2-7; D possibly uses TRBD1 or TRBD2 (6 bases each). V lost 3 bases and J lost 3, with 12 bases in between. CDR1 is MDHEN and CDR2 is SYDVKM in the germline V gene. The CDR3 spans 14 residues. CDR3: CASSFLGGFYEQYF. In nucleotides, the CDR3 is TGTGCCAGCAGTTTTTTGGGGGGCTTCTACGAGCAGTACTTC. The variable domain in full, with the rest retrieved from reference TRBV28 and TRBJ2-7, is DVKVTQSSRYLVKRTGEKVFLECVQDMDHENMFWYRQDPGLGLRLIYFSYDVKMKEKGDIPEGYSVSREKKERFSLILESASTNQTSMYLCASSFLGGFYEQYFGPGTRLTVT.

This sequence joins TRBV11-2 and TRBJ2-1, with D uncertain. Trimming cost V 6 bases and J 0 bases, with 12 bases left between them. CDR1 is SGHAT and CDR2 is FQNNGV in the germline V gene. The CDR3 spans 15 residues. CDR3 sequence: CASSSSTSSYNEQFF. As DNA, the CDR3 is TGTGCCAGCAGTTCCTCGACAAGCTCCTACAATGAGCAGTTCTTC.

Of note for this clone: The conserved final phenylalanine or tryptophan is absent from the CDR3, which likely points to a read error. The limits of the CDR3 on the DNA are not certain, so only TCRdb's listed CDR3 is given. The chain is built from TRBV13 and TRBJ1-2; TRBD1, the table's D call, lacks a check against the DNA. Germline V CDR1 and CDR2: PRHDT, FYEKMQ (reference sequence). Ends included, the CDR3 has 11 residues. This chain's CDR3 is CASSFDREKFT.

The V and J genes are TRBV4-1 and TRBJ2-5; the D call may be TRBD1 or TRBD2 (5 bases each). The CDR3 contains 14 residues. V was shortened by 1 base and J by 4 bases, with 10 bases between the two germline ends. Germline lookup yields CDR1 MGHRA and CDR2 YSYEKL. CDR3 residues: CASSQAEGPETQYF. The DNA for the CDR3 is TGCGCCAGCAGCCAAGCCGAGGGGCCAGAGACCCAGTACTTC.

The chain combines TRBV5-1 with TRBJ2-4; D gene ambiguous. Trimming left V 0 bases short and J 2 bases short, with 6 bases between. The germline gives CDR1 SGHRS, CDR2 YFSETQ. CDR3 length: 14 amino acids. The CDR3, as DNA: TGCGCCAGCAGCTTGGAAGTAACCAAAAACATTCAGTACTTC. It codes for CASSLEVTKNIQYF.